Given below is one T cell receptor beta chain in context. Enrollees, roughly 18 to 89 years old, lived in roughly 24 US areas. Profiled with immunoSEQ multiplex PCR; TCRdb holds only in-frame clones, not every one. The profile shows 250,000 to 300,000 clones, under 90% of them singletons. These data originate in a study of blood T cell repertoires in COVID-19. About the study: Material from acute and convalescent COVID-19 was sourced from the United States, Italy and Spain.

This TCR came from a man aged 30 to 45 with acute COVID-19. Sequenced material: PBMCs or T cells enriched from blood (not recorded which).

The CDR3 bases are TGCGCCAGCAGTACTAGCGGGAGGTCGAATACGCAGTATTTT. It codes for CASSTSGRSNTQYF. This rearrangement joins TRBV10-2 to TRBJ2-3; 12 nucleotides align to TRBD2. V lost 5 bases to trimming and J lost 7 bases; unmatched junction nucleotides: 4. The germline CDR1 and CDR2 sequences are WSHSY and SAAADI. There are 14 residues in the CDR3.